The 5 T cell receptor beta chains below come from one sample, sequenced in a study of T cell responses to AZD1222 COVID-19 vaccine. TCRdb's table, derived via immunoSEQ multiplex PCR, lists solely in-frame clones and lacks some. The data show about 120,000 clones, less than 95% seen once. The sample consisted of peripheral blood, taken on day 0 of AZD1222 vaccination. These TCRs come from an adult in good health.

This clone was picked up a small number of times. The genes are TRBV6-5 and TRBJ1-1; maybe TRBD1 (6 bases). Trimming shortened V by 10 bases and J by 4 bases, and 13 bases separated the two germline ends. The germline CDR1 and CDR2 sequences are MNHEY and SVGAGI. The CDR3 totals 12 residues. CDR3 region: CATLRGGTEAFF. The CDR3 DNA is TGTGCCACCTTGAGGGGGGGCACTGAAGCTTTCTTT.

This chain uses TRBV5-1 with TRBJ2-2; unclear D gene. CDR3 length: 14 residues. Trimming cost V 0 bases and J 6 bases, with 9 bases left between them. From germline, CDR1 is SGHRS and CDR2 YFSETQ. This CDR3 is CASSLGTLSGELFF. The CDR3 nucleotides are TGCGCCAGCAGCTTGGGTACCCTCTCCGGGGAGCTGTTTTTT.

V is TRBV21-1 and J is TRBJ2-1; no check of the table's D call, TRBD2, against the DNA was made. TRBV21-1 is a recognized pseudogene. The length of the CDR3 is 11 residues. The CDR3 region has the DNA TGTGCCAGCCGGGGGTGCAATGAGCAGTTCTTC. Protein: CASRGCNEQFF.

The genes are TRBV19 and TRBJ2-5; D may be TRBD1 (6 bases). The ends were cut back, 6 bases at V and 9 bases at J, with 20 bases in the middle. This CDR3 has 14 residues. CDR1 and CDR2 from the germline V gene are LNHDA and SQIVND (reference sequence). The CDR3 bases are TGTGCCAGTAGCCTCCAGGGGAAAAGAGACCCCCAGTACTTC. This codes for CASSLQGKRDPQYF.

The chain uses TRBV5-8 and TRBJ2-5, with D possibly TRBD2 on 6 matching bases. This CDR3 has 14 residues. Germline V lookup: CDR1 SGHTS, CDR2 YDEGEE. V lost 2 bases, J lost 2 bases, and 10 bases lay in between. This CDR3 reads CASSFLREQETQYF. CDR3 sequence (DNA): TGTGCCAGCAGCTTCCTCCGGGAGCAAGAGACCCAGTACTTC.